Each of the 19 T cell receptor beta chains below was sequenced from the same sample in a study of T-cell reconstitution after alpha-beta-depleted transplantation in children. Researchers prepared the TCRbeta library using unique molecular identifiers, the study reports. TCRdb reprocessed the PCR reads with MiXCR, giving one entry per CDR3 protein. The sample lists some 300,000 distinct CDR3 sequences, about 9.4% occurring once. The sample was PBMCs from the stem cell graft donor, taken from the stem cell graft. The receptor set was obtained from a human donor who donated a stem cell graft to a child with acute lymphoblastic leukemia.

The rearrangement joins TRBV7-9 to TRBJ2-3; D remains ambiguous. Trimming took 5 bases from V and 2 from J, leaving 8 bases between them. The CDR3 spans 13 residues. Germline V gene data show CDR1 as SEHNR and CDR2 as FQNEAQ (reference sequence). The CDR3: CASSPTFTDTQYF. The CDR3 region has the DNA TGTGCCAGCAGCCCAACCTTCACAGATACGCAGTATTTT.

This clonotype has a count of ten or more. The chain is built from TRBV12-3 or TRBV12-4 and TRBJ2-3; possibly TRBD2 for D (5 bases). This CDR3 comprises 15 residues. V lost 2 bases to trimming and J lost 3 bases, with 12 bases between them. The CDR3 loop reads CASSLSRRGTDTQYF. CDR3 in DNA: TGTGCCAGCAGTTTAAGTCGTAGAGGGACAGATACGCAGTATTTT.

The chain combines TRBV20-1 with TRBJ2-1; D could derive from TRBD1 or TRBD2 (6 bases each). Germline V gives CDR1 DFQATT, CDR2 SNEGSKA (reference sequence). V dropped 6 bases and J dropped 0 bases, with 18 bases sitting between them. The CDR3 is 16 residues long. CDR3 DNA: TGCAGTGCCGGGGGCCCATCCCGAAGCTCCTACAATGAGCAGTTCTTC. Translation: CSAGGPSRSSYNEQFF.

V usage is TRBV20-1 and J usage is TRBJ2-3, with TRBD2 as a possible D gene (6 bases). Germline lookup yields CDR1 DFQATT and CDR2 SNEGSKA (reference sequence). V lost 4 bases and J lost 0, with 11 bases in between. The CDR3 has 14 residues. The CDR3 is CSAKPSVSTDTQYF. DNA of the CDR3: TGCAGTGCTAAGCCTAGCGTTAGCACAGATACGCAGTATTTT.

V is TRBV7-3 and J is TRBJ2-1; 11 bases align to TRBD2. This CDR3 is 15 amino acids long. Germline loops: CDR1 SGHTA, CDR2 FQGTGA. With 4 bases clipped from V and 6 bases from J, the junction kept 5 bases outside the gene matches. This CDR3 is CASSWTSGPANEQFF. CDR3 bases: TGTGCCAGCAGCTGGACTAGCGGGCCGGCCAATGAGCAGTTCTTC. Looking up the rest from reference TRBV7-3 and TRBJ2-1 gives the full variable domain: GAGVSQTPSNKVTEKGKYVELRCDPISGHTALYWYRQSLGQGPEFLIYFQGTGAADDSGLPNDRFFAVRPEGSVSTLKIQRTERGDSAVYLCASSWTSGPANEQFFGPGTRLTVL.

This clonotype was picked up a small number of times. The chain has TRBV12-3 or TRBV12-4 and TRBJ1-2, with TRBD1 matching 12 bases. The ends lost 2 bases at V and 6 bases at J; junction bases unmatched: 4. The CDR3 covers 15 residues. The CDR3 DNA follows: TGTGCCAGCAGTTTAATGGGACAGGGGGCTCATGGCTACACCTTC. Amino acid sequence: CASSLMGQGAHGYTF.

There are a few counts of this clonotype. The chain couples TRBV20-1 to TRBJ2-1; TRBD2 agrees at 10 bases. CDR3 length: 18 amino acids. Germline CDR1 and CDR2: DFQATT and SNEGSKA (reference sequence). Unmatched junction bases numbered 15, after V lost 0 bases and J lost 7 bases. This chain's CDR3 is CSARDHGLAGVRYNEQFF. The CDR3 region has the DNA TGCAGTGCTAGAGATCATGGGCTAGCGGGAGTAAGGTATAATGAGCAGTTCTTC.

This clonotype was observed many times. CDR3 protein: CSARPGTSEGTQYF. Written as DNA, the CDR3 is TGCAGTGCTAGACCGGGGACTAGCGAAGGGACCCAGTACTTC. The chain has TRBV20-1 and TRBJ2-5; TRBD2 matches 10 bases. This CDR3 region has 14 residues. CDR1 is DFQATT and CDR2 is SNEGSKA in the germline V gene (reference sequence). The ends lost 2 bases at V and 7 bases at J; junction bases unmatched: 7.

The V and J genes are TRBV27 and TRBJ1-2, with 8 bases identical to TRBD1. Trimming removed 5 bases from V and 7 bases from J; junction bases left unmatched: 15. The CDR3 is 16 amino acids. Looked up from germline, CDR1 is MNHEY and CDR2 is SMNVEV (reference sequence). Here the CDR3 reads CASSRSGTGARRGYTF. As DNA, the CDR3 is TGTGCCAGCAGTCGATCCGGGACAGGCGCAAGGCGTGGCTACACCTTC.

The rearrangement joins TRBV5-1 to TRBJ2-3; perhaps TRBD2 as D (6 bases). Trimming cost V 6 bases and J 1 base, with 15 bases left between them. CDR1 is SGHRS, CDR2 YFSETQ, per germline. The CDR3 extends over 15 amino acids. The CDR3 protein is CASTVQGLGTDTQYF. CDR3 sequence (DNA): TGCGCCAGCACCGTCCAGGGACTCGGCACAGATACGCAGTATTTT.

CDR3 DNA sequence: TGTGCCAGCAGCGTGGGACTAGAATTGGGGACGCAGTATTTT. This encodes CASSVGLELGTQYF. The J gene is TRBJ2-3, the V gene TRBV5-6, with 8 nucleotides matching TRBD2. J gave up 9 bases and V 4 bases, and 10 bases lay outside the gene matches. The CDR3 is 14 residues long. Germline V lookup: CDR1 SGHDT, CDR2 YYEEEE.

This clonotype has just a few counts. The genes are TRBV29-1 and TRBJ2-5; the D is unclear. The germline V gene has CDR1 SQVTM and CDR2 ANQGSEA. Trimming took off 1 base at V and 1 base at J, with 7 bases between the two ends. The CDR3 is made up of 13 amino acids. CDR3 nucleotide sequence: TGCAGCGTTGAAGGGAGACGCCAAGAGACCCAGTACTTC. Translating it yields CSVEGRRQETQYF.

V and J are TRBV4-1 and TRBJ1-4; D might be TRBD1 (5 bases). V shed 0 bases and J shed 10 bases, with 21 bases lying between them. Germline V gene sequence: CDR1 MGHRA, CDR2 YSYEKL. The CDR3 spans 17 residues. CDR3 region: CASSQDFRVGARGKLFF. CDR3 DNA sequence: TGCGCCAGCAGCCAAGATTTTCGAGTAGGGGCGCGAGGAAAACTGTTTTTT.

This clonotype appeared a few times. The V gene is TRBV12-3 or TRBV12-4, the J gene TRBJ1-3, with 7 bases matching TRBD1. Trimming at V came to 7 bases and at J to 0 bases, leaving 6 bases not matched to a gene. The CDR3 totals 15 residues. The CDR3 here is CASILGTASGNTIYF. DNA of the CDR3: TGTGCCAGCATCCTAGGGACAGCCTCTGGAAACACCATATATTTT.

The V and J genes are TRBV18 and TRBJ2-1, with a possible D match to TRBD2 (5 bases). This CDR3 contains 15 residues. V lost 3 bases and J lost 0, with 9 bases in between. The V gene's germline CDR1 is KGHSH and CDR2 LQKENI. CDR3 coding DNA: TGTGCCAGCTCACCGGGGAGCACCTCCTACAATGAGCAGTTCTTC. Protein product: CASSPGSTSYNEQFF.

This clonotype was observed a handful of times. The DNA of the CDR3 is TGTGCCAGCAAGACAGGGCCCTACGAGCAGTACTTC. This gives the protein CASKTGPYEQYF. The chain recombines TRBV6-5 with TRBJ2-7, with 7 positions matching TRBD1. The germline gives CDR1 MNHEY, CDR2 SVGAGI. The CDR3 is made up of 12 amino acids. V dropped 7 bases and J dropped 2; count of bases not matched to a gene: 2.

V gene TRBV20-1 combines with J gene TRBJ2-7; 7 nucleotides align to TRBD2. With 1 base clipped from V and 0 bases from J, the junction kept 3 bases outside the gene matches. Germline-derived CDR1 and CDR2 are DFQATT and SNEGSKA (reference sequence). The length of the CDR3 is 14 residues. CDR3 region: CSARVSGTSYEQYF. CDR3 coding DNA: TGCAGTGCTAGAGTGAGCGGGACCTCCTACGAGCAGTACTTC.

This clonotype has a handful of counts. In DNA, the CDR3 is TGTGCCACCAGCCAGCCGGGCCCTAAGGCTGGGGAGCTGTTTTTT. Its protein is CATSQPGPKAGELFF. J is TRBJ2-2 and V is TRBV24-1; D call uncertain. The CDR3 totals 15 residues. CDR1 is KGHDR, CDR2 SFDVKD, per germline. V was trimmed by 7 bases and J by 8 bases, leaving 19 bases between them.

The V and J genes are TRBV5-1 and TRBJ1-2; possible D gene TRBD1, 6 bases. Germline CDR1 and CDR2: SGHRS and YFSETQ. Trimming removed 4 bases at V and 0 bases at J, with 16 bases between. There are 16 residues in the CDR3. The CDR3 is CASSPGVGATNYGYTF. DNA for the CDR3: TGCGCCAGCAGCCCTGGAGTGGGGGCTACTAACTATGGCTACACCTTC.